Sequencing of this T cell receptor beta chain was carried out in a study of blood T cell repertoires in COVID-19. V was trimmed by 0 bases and J by 1 base, leaving 8 bases between them. The CDR3 extends over 15 amino acids. Germline V lookup: CDR1 SGDLS, CDR2 YYNGEE. Some clones are missing from TCRdb's copy, which holds only in-frame ones; the method was immunoSEQ multiplex PCR. Found here are about 36,000 clones, 75% to 90% of them singletons; the top ten hold less than 50%. The sequenced sample consisted of peripheral blood. This chain joins TRBV9 and TRBJ1-3, with no clear D. The clonotype comes from a human donor in a cohort sampled during active or convalescent COVID-19. The donor label of this sample is uncertain. The CDR3 region is CASSVVGGSGNTIYF. CDR3 DNA sequence: TGTGCCAGCAGCGTAGTAGGAGGGTCTGGAAACACCATATATTTT.